The rows below give T cell receptor beta chains drawn from one sample of a study of control samples from healthy donors and cancer patients. Clones were sequenced by immunoSEQ multiplex PCR, and TCRdb holds only the in-frame ones, with some missing. The sample has about 140,000 clones; about 89% are singletons. Sequenced: blood. These TCRs come from a man aged 18 to 35 in good health. The CDR3 runs from the conserved cysteine through the conserved F or W. D genes are given only for firm matches. A row's size may be missing; if present it is once, few, many or a size class.

D gene: -; J gene: TRBJ1-2; V gene: TRBV10-3; clone size: -; CDR3 protein: CATDQGSHRGYTF; CDR3 DNA: TGTGCCACCGACCAGGGTTCGCACAGGGGCTACACCTTC
D gene: -; J gene: TRBJ1-2; V gene: TRBV20-1; clone size: -; CDR3 protein: CSARDEPTYTF; CDR3 DNA: TGCAGTGCTAGAGACGAACCAACCTACACCTTC
D gene: TRBD1; J gene: TRBJ1-2; V gene: TRBV5-1; clone size: -; CDR3 protein: CASSLEAGGLNYGYTF; CDR3 DNA: TGCGCCAGCAGCTTGGAAGCAGGGGGCCTGAACTATGGCTACACCTTC
D gene: -; J gene: TRBJ1-1; V gene: TRBV6-5; clone size: -; CDR3 protein: CASSYTGRMNTEAFF; CDR3 DNA: TGTGCCAGCAGTTACACAGGGCGGATGAACACTGAAGCTTTCTTT
D gene: -; J gene: TRBJ1-2; V gene: TRBV5-4; clone size: few; CDR3 protein: CASSLDLQGGGYTF; CDR3 DNA: TGTGCCAGCAGCTTGGATCTCCAGGGCGGAGGCTACACCTTC
D gene: TRBD2; J gene: TRBJ2-3; V gene: TRBV11-1; clone size: -; CDR3 protein: CASSLSLAGGQDTQYF; CDR3 DNA: TGTGCCAGCAGCTTGTCCCTAGCGGGGGGGCAGGATACGCAGTATTTT
D gene: TRBD2; J gene: TRBJ2-1; V gene: TRBV10-3; clone size: -; CDR3 protein: CAISAGGEFYNEQFF; CDR3 DNA: TGTGCCATCAGTGCCGGGGGGGAATTCTACAATGAGCAGTTCTTC
D gene: -; J gene: TRBJ1-2; V gene: TRBV30; clone size: -; CDR3 protein: CAWSVIGAGYTF; CDR3 DNA: TGTGCCTGGAGTGTAATTGGTGCTGGCTACACCTTC
D gene: -; J gene: TRBJ1-1; V gene: TRBV7-9; clone size: -; CDR3 protein: CASTRGGVIPNTEAFF; CDR3 DNA: TGTGCCAGCACCAGAGGGGGGGTGATTCCGAACACTGAAGCTTTCTTT
D gene: TRBD1; J gene: TRBJ1-1; V gene: TRBV4-1; clone size: -; CDR3 protein: CASSQTDRGNQNTEAFF; CDR3 DNA: TGCGCCAGCAGCCAGACTGACAGGGGCAATCAGAACACTGAAGCTTTCTTT
D gene: -; J gene: TRBJ1-1; V gene: TRBV21-1; clone size: once; CDR3 protein: CASSKGRGAHPNTEAFF; CDR3 DNA: TGTGCCAGCAGCAAAGGGAGGGGAGCGCACCCGAACACTGAAGCTTTCTTT
D gene: TRBD2; J gene: TRBJ2-5; V gene: TRBV5-1; clone size: once; CDR3 protein: CASSLGLASETQYF; CDR3 DNA: TGCGCCAGCAGCTTGGGACTAGCATCGGAGACCCAGTACTTC
D gene: TRBD1; J gene: TRBJ1-4; V gene: TRBV6-2/TRBV6-3; clone size: -; CDR3 protein: CASSPSVTGGGGKLFF; CDR3 DNA: TGTGCCAGCAGCCCGAGCGTGACAGGGGGCGGCGGAAAACTGTTTTTT
D gene: -; J gene: TRBJ1-4; V gene: TRBV7-2; clone size: -; CDR3 protein: CASSPSYSNEKLFF; CDR3 DNA: TGTGCCAGCAGCCCTAGTTATAGCAATGAAAAACTGTTTTTT
D gene: -; J gene: TRBJ2-3; V gene: TRBV7-9; clone size: once; CDR3 protein: CASSLVARGTDTQYF; CDR3 DNA: TGTGCCAGCAGCTTAGTAGCGAGGGGCACAGATACGCAGTATTTT
D gene: -; J gene: TRBJ2-2; V gene: TRBV7-8; clone size: -; CDR3 protein: CASSLDRFPNTGELFF; CDR3 DNA: TGTGCCAGCAGCTTAGACAGGTTCCCGAACACCGGGGAGCTGTTTTTT
D gene: -; J gene: TRBJ2-6; V gene: TRBV3-1/TRBV3-2; clone size: -; CDR3 protein: CASSQDLPGANVLTF; CDR3 DNA: TGTGCCAGCAGCCAAGACCTCCCTGGGGCCAACGTCCTGACTTTC
D gene: -; J gene: TRBJ1-2; V gene: TRBV2; clone size: many; CDR3 protein: CASIRTPGDYGYTF; CDR3 DNA: TGTGCCAGCATTCGTACGCCCGGGGACTATGGCTACACCTTC
D gene: TRBD1; J gene: TRBJ2-2; V gene: TRBV7-3; clone size: once; CDR3 protein: CASSVRQGGTGELFF; CDR3 DNA: TGTGCCAGCAGCGTCAGACAGGGGGGCACCGGGGAGCTGTTTTTT
D gene: -; J gene: TRBJ2-3; V gene: TRBV24-1; clone size: -; CDR3 protein: CATSDLQRGSTDTQYF; CDR3 DNA: TGTGCCACCAGTGATTTACAAAGGGGCAGCACAGATACGCAGTATTTT
D gene: -; J gene: TRBJ1-1; V gene: TRBV3-1/TRBV3-2; clone size: -; CDR3 protein: CASSQMVNTEAFF; CDR3 DNA: TGTGCCAGCAGCCAAATGGTAAACACTGAAGCTTTCTTT
D gene: TRBD2; J gene: TRBJ2-3; V gene: TRBV13; clone size: -; CDR3 protein: CASSFVGLAGLGDTQYF; CDR3 DNA: TGTGCCAGCAGCTTTGTTGGGCTAGCGGGATTGGGAGATACGCAGTATTTT